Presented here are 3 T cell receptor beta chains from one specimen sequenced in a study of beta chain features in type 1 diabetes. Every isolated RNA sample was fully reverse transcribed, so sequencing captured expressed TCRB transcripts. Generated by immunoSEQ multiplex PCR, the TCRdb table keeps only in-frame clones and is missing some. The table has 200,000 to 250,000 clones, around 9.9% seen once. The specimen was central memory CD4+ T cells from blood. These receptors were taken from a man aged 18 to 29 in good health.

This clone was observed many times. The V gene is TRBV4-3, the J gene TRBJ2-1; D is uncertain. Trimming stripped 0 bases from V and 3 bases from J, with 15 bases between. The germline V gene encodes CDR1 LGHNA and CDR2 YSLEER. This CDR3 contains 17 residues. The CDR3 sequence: CASSQDRPGKRYNEQFF. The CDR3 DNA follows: TGCGCCAGCAGCCAAGATCGGCCAGGTAAACGCTACAATGAGCAGTTCTTC.

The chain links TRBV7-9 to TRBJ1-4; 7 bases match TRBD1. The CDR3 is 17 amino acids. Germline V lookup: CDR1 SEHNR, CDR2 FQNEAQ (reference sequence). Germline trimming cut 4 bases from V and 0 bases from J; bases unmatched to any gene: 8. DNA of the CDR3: TGTGCCAGCAGCTCACAGACAGGGAGCACAACTAATGAAAAACTGTTTTTT. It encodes CASSSQTGSTTNEKLFF.

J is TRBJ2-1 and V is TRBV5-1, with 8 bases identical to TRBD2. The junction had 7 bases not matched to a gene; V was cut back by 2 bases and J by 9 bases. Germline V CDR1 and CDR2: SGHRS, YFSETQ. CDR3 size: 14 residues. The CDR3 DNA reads TGCGCCAGCAGCTTCAGCGGGAGCAGTCTTGAGCAGTTCTTC. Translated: CASSFSGSSLEQFF.